Each of the 9 T cell receptor beta chains below was sequenced from the same sample in a study of CD8 T cells in ankylosing spondylitis (dated by TCRdb to the late 2010s). No antigen has been assigned to these receptors. Receptor amplification or capture employed 5' RACE. Sequencing relied on an Illumina HiSeq 2500. The public reads were reprocessed in TCRdb via fastp at Q25 and MiXCR, keeping in-frame beta chains. Rows are unified per CDR3 protein, each entry keeping the most common DNA and genes. The sample table holds some 450,000 distinct CDR3 sequences, of which 17% were seen once. Approximately 1% of the sample goes to the ten largest clones. Beyond this particular receptor, the publication reports: A TCR beta motif made up of several highly homologous amino acid variants appeared to be characteristic of blood from ankylosing spondylitis patients.

The specimen sequenced was blood, either unsorted or a sorted T cell fraction (not recorded which). These receptors all come from a male donor with ankylosing spondylitis.

This clonotype was observed at least ten times. This rearrangement joins TRBV27 to TRBJ2-2, with 8 bases lining up with TRBD2. J lost 4 bases, V lost 2 bases, and 3 bases had no gene match. Germline V gene sequence: CDR1 MNHEY, CDR2 SMNVEV (reference sequence). The CDR3 is made up of 15 amino acids. CDR3 bases: TGTGCCAGCAGTTTACTGGGACTAGTCACCGGGGAGCTGTTTTTT. Its translation: CASSLLGLVTGELFF.

This clonotype has a handful of counts. The rearrangement uses TRBV15 and TRBJ2-1; TRBD2 agrees at 13 bases. V gave up 2 bases and J gave up 10 bases; unmatched junction bases: 8. Germline CDR1 and CDR2: LNHNV and YYDKDF (reference sequence). The CDR3 runs to 16 residues. The CDR3 sequence: CATSRKLAGGPGEQFF. The CDR3 coding sequence is TGTGCCACCAGCAGAAAACTAGCGGGAGGGCCTGGGGAGCAGTTCTTC.

The gene calls are TRBV7-9 and TRBJ2-3; 8 bases agree with TRBD2. The CDR3 has 13 residues. With V trimmed by 10 bases and J by 2 bases, 5 bases remained unmatched. Germline lookup yields CDR1 SEHNR and CDR2 FQNEAQ (reference sequence). CDR3 coding DNA: TGTGCCATCACTAGCGGAAACACAGATACGCAGTATTTT. Encoded protein: CAITSGNTDTQYF.

This sequence joins TRBV2 and TRBJ1-4; TRBD1 agrees at 12 bases. Germline V gene data show CDR1 as SNHLY and CDR2 as FYNNEI. Trimming removed 2 bases from V and 8 bases from J; junction bases left unmatched: 6. CDR3 length: 16 amino acids. CDR3 sequence reads: CASSETPGQGAEKLFF. As DNA, the CDR3 is TGTGCCAGCAGTGAAACCCCGGGACAGGGGGCCGAAAAACTGTTTTTT.

The chain carries TRBV24-1 and TRBJ2-2; D is ambiguous. The CDR3 is made up of 17 amino acids. In germline, CDR1 is KGHDR, CDR2 SFDVKD. Trimming removed 4 bases from V and 0 bases from J, with 14 bases in between. CDR3 protein: CATSDPKYSANTGELFF. The CDR3 DNA reads as TGTGCCACCAGTGACCCCAAATACTCGGCGAACACCGGGGAGCTGTTTTTT.

Ten or more counts support this clonotype. CDR3 bases: TGTGCCAGCAGTTTCGGTACCCCAAACACCATATATTTT. This translates into CASSFGTPNTIYF. The chain couples TRBV12-3 or TRBV12-4 to TRBJ1-3; no reliable D call. Trimming shortened V by 3 bases and J by 6 bases, and 9 bases separated the two germline ends. This CDR3 comprises 13 residues.

This clonotype has more than one count but fewer than ten. The rearrangement uses TRBV7-9 and TRBJ2-5, with 9 positions matching TRBD1. The CDR3 is 15 amino acids. Per germline, CDR1 SEHNR and CDR2 FQNEAQ (reference sequence). With V trimmed by 7 bases and J by 5 bases, 11 bases remained unmatched. For the CDR3, the DNA is TGTGCCAGCAATAGAATGCGGACAGGGGACGAGACCCAGTACTTC. Its protein product is CASNRMRTGDETQYF.

This clonotype has just a few counts. The V and J genes are TRBV6-1 and TRBJ2-3; the D call may be TRBD1 or TRBD2 (6 bases each). Germline-derived CDR1 and CDR2 are MNHNS and SASEGT. CDR3 length: 15 amino acids. Trimming removed 4 bases from V and 1 base from J, with 12 bases in between. CDR3 in amino acids: CASSVGGLGTDTQYF. The CDR3 DNA reads TGTGCCAGCAGTGTTGGGGGGCTCGGCACAGATACGCAGTATTTT.

The rearrangement uses TRBV20-1 and TRBJ2-1, with 9 bases lining up with TRBD1. Germline V CDR1 and CDR2: DFQATT, SNEGSKA (reference sequence). With V trimmed by 1 base and J by 0 bases, 10 bases remained unmatched. The CDR3 has 18 amino acids. The CDR3 nucleotides read TGCAGTGCTAGAGTACAGGGGGCATCTCTAAGCTCCTACAATGAGCAGTTCTTC. The encoded protein is CSARVQGASLSSYNEQFF.